What follows are 2 T cell receptor beta chains derived from one specimen sequenced in a study of cytomegalovirus exposure and HLA in healthy donors. PCR was performed using 60 Vbeta and 13 Jbeta primers. TCRdb keeps only in-frame clones here, not all; method: immunoSEQ multiplex PCR. The table shows about 130,000 clones, with 65% to 80% occurring only once. The material sequenced was PBMCs. These receptors all come from a human donor in good health.

The V gene is TRBV5-1, the J gene TRBJ2-5; 7 bases map to TRBD1. With the DNA end fitting TRBJ2-7 better, the J assignment may be wrong. Germline CDR1 is SGHRS and CDR2 is YFSETQ. There are 13 residues in the CDR3. The CDR3 loop reads CASRQGGPYEQYF. CDR3 bases: TGCGCCAGTCGACAGGGTGGGCCCTACGAGCAGTACTTC.

The chain couples TRBV18 to TRBJ2-1; D possibly corresponds to TRBD2 (6 bases). CDR1 is KGHSH and CDR2 is LQKENI in the germline V gene. This CDR3 is built from 17 residues. V was clipped by 3 bases and J by 0 bases, with 15 bases between them. CDR3 nucleotide sequence: TGTGCCAGCTCACCCGGCGGGATGGCCCCCTCCTACAATGAGCAGTTCTTC. Translating it yields CASSPGGMAPSYNEQFF.